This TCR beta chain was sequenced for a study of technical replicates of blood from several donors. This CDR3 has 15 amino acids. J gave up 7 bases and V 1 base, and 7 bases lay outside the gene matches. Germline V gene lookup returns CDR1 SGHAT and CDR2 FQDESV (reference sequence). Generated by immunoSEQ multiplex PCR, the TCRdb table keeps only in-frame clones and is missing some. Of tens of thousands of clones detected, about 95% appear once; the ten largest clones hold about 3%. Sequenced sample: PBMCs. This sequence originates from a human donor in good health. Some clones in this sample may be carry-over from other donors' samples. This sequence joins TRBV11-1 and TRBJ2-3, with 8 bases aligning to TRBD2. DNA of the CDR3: TGTGCCAGCAGCTTAGTGTCTAGCGGGTTTTATACGCAGTATTTT. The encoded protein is CASSLVSSGFYTQYF.